The present TCR beta chain was sequenced within a study of shared clonotypes between healthy human individuals. Method: immunoSEQ multiplex PCR; TCRdb's copy keeps in-frame clones and lacks some. The sample includes over 850,000 clones, around three quarters of them seen just once. Looked up from germline, CDR1 is SNHLY and CDR2 is FYNNEI. The V gene end was trimmed by 8 bases and the J gene end by 1 base; junction bases not matched to a gene: 4. The CDR3 is 13 amino acids. This clonotype was sampled from a man aged 18 to 30 in good health. Some clones in this sample may be carry-over from other donors' samples. The sample taken for sequencing was memory CD4+ T cells from PBMCs. Described subset: CD45RA-negative fraction. V usage is TRBV2 and J usage is TRBJ1-1; 7 nucleotides line up with TRBD1. As DNA, the CDR3 is TGTGCCAGCCAAGGACAGGAGAACACTGAAGCTTTCTTT. Translated, it gives CASQGQENTEAFF.